A single sample gave rise to the 11 T cell receptor beta chains below, sequenced in a study of regulatory T cells in long-lasting Graves disease. Sample time point: persistent/refractory GD, antithyroid drugs over 5 years with positive TRAb. PBMC-derived RNA was used for the TCR library. Relying on iRepertoire HTBI primers and Arm-PCR of CDR3 regions, the team built TCR beta libraries. TCRdb reprocessed the multiplex PCR reads via MiXCR and lists one record per CDR3 protein. The data show about 470,000 distinct CDR3 sequences, about 22% seen once. This material consisted of peripheral blood mononuclear cells (PBMCs), taken when the disease was refractory, from a patient treated with antithyroid drugs. The receptors come from a female donor with Graves disease.

This clonotype showed up just a few times. The V call is TRBV3-1, the J call TRBJ2-7; the D gene is possibly TRBD1 (5 bases). Germline loops: CDR1 LGHDT, CDR2 YNNKEL (reference sequence). The CDR3 covers 15 residues. V was clipped by 2 bases and J by 0 bases, with 11 bases between them. CDR3 residues: CASSQRRDSSYEQYF. CDR3 coding DNA: TGTGCCAGCAGCCAAAGGCGAGACAGCTCCTACGAGCAGTACTTC.

This clonotype was seen repeatedly, ten times or more. The rearrangement links TRBV10-3 to TRBJ2-2; D gene uncertain. The CDR3 runs to 15 residues. CDR1 is ENHRY and CDR2 is SYGVKD in the germline V gene. V dropped 0 bases and J dropped 2 bases, with 7 bases sitting between them. The CDR3 spells CAISESLENTGELFF. In DNA, the CDR3 is TGTGCCATCAGTGAGTCGTTGGAAAACACCGGGGAGCTGTTTTTT.

In its sample, this clonotype was seen many times. This chain connects TRBV7-8 to TRBJ2-5; D unresolved. The CDR3 is 11 residues long. Trimming stripped 4 bases from V and 9 bases from J, with 9 bases between. Germline V gene lookup returns CDR1 SGHVS and CDR2 FQNEAQ. The chain's CDR3 is CASSSLGPQYF. For the CDR3, the DNA is TGTGCCAGCAGCTCCCTCGGGCCCCAGTACTTC.

The chain is built from TRBV5-1 and TRBJ2-7; tentatively, D is TRBD1 (5 bases). Trimming removed 4 bases from V and 1 base from J, with 12 bases in between. This CDR3 is built from 14 residues. Germline V gene lookup returns CDR1 SGHRS and CDR2 YFSETQ. The CDR3 DNA reads as TGCGCCAGCAGCCTACAGGTCGGGTCCTACGAGCAGTACTTC. It yields the protein CASSLQVGSYEQYF.

This clonotype was picked up many times. This chain links TRBV10-3 with TRBJ1-5; D might be TRBD1 (5 bases). This CDR3 region has 13 residues. V was shortened by 5 bases and J by 5 bases, with 10 bases between the two germline ends. Germline V lookup: CDR1 ENHRY, CDR2 SYGVKD. CDR3 loop: CAISTGTDQPQHF. CDR3 in DNA: TGTGCCATCAGTACCGGGACTGATCAGCCCCAGCATTTT.

This clonotype was recorded many times. The chain has TRBV12-5 and TRBJ1-1; D gene ambiguous. The CDR3 covers 13 residues. V was cut by 6 bases and J by 1 base, with 9 bases left in between. CDR1 and CDR2 from the germline V gene are LGHNT and FRNRAP. The CDR3 region is CASGLFSNTEAFF. The CDR3 region has the DNA TGTGCTAGTGGGCTTTTCTCGAACACTGAAGCTTTCTTT.

The J gene is TRBJ2-1, the V gene TRBV12-5; D gene unclear. The CDR3 length is 16 residues. Trimming pared 1 base from V and 0 bases from J, leaving 10 bases between. CDR1 and CDR2 (germline): LGHNT, FRNRAP. CDR3 sequence: CASGLEVGSSYNEQFF. CDR3 nucleotide sequence: TGTGCTAGTGGTTTGGAAGTCGGTAGCTCCTACAATGAGCAGTTCTTC.

This clonotype has only a few counts. The chain has TRBV28 and TRBJ1-5; 9 positions match TRBD1. The CDR3 runs to 18 residues. Germline-derived CDR1 and CDR2 are MDHEN and SYDVKM. The junction had 14 bases not matched to a gene; V was cut back by 5 bases and J by 3 bases. The CDR3 sequence: CASSNRGRETTYNQPQHF. CDR3 DNA sequence: TGTGCCAGCAGTAACAGGGGGCGTGAGACAACCTACAATCAGCCCCAGCATTTT. Filled out from reference TRBV28 and TRBJ1-5, the complete variable domain reads DVKVTQSSRYLVKRTGEKVFLECVQDMDHENMFWYRQDPGLGLRLIYFSYDVKMKEKGDIPEGYSVSREKKERFSLILESASTNQTSMYLCASSNRGRETTYNQPQHFGDGTRLSIL.

This clonotype was seen a few times. The CDR3: CASNTTGARYNSPLHF. CDR3 coding DNA: TGTGCCTCCAACACTACAGGGGCCAGGTATAATTCACCCCTCCACTTT. The V and J genes are TRBV19 and TRBJ1-6, with TRBD1 identical over 7 bases. The CDR3 is made up of 16 amino acids. Looked up from germline, CDR1 is LNHDA and CDR2 is SQIVND (reference sequence). Trimming cost V 11 bases and J 4 bases; bases outside gene matches: 14.

The chain recombines TRBV28 with TRBJ2-2; maybe TRBD2 (6 bases). The length of the CDR3 is 15 residues. Germline-derived CDR1 and CDR2 are MDHEN and SYDVKM. The V end lost 6 bases, the J end lost 0 bases, and 11 bases lay between the germline ends. Here the CDR3 reads CASSWDSANTGELFF. The CDR3 DNA follows: TGTGCCAGCAGCTGGGACTCAGCGAACACCGGGGAGCTGTTTTTT. Variable domain in full (rest from reference TRBV28 and TRBJ2-2): DVKVTQSSRYLVKRTGEKVFLECVQDMDHENMFWYRQDPGLGLRLIYFSYDVKMKEKGDIPEGYSVSREKKERFSLILESASTNQTSMYLCASSWDSANTGELFFGEGSRLTVL.

This clonotype was seen only a few times. The J gene is TRBJ1-3, the V gene TRBV5-1; D is unresolved. Germline lookup yields CDR1 SGHRS and CDR2 YFSETQ. The CDR3 contains 14 residues. Trimming took off 6 bases at V and 0 bases at J, with 10 bases between the two ends. CDR3 coding DNA: TGCGCCAGCACGCCCGGAGACTCTGGAAACACCATATATTTT. Translation gives CASTPGDSGNTIYF.